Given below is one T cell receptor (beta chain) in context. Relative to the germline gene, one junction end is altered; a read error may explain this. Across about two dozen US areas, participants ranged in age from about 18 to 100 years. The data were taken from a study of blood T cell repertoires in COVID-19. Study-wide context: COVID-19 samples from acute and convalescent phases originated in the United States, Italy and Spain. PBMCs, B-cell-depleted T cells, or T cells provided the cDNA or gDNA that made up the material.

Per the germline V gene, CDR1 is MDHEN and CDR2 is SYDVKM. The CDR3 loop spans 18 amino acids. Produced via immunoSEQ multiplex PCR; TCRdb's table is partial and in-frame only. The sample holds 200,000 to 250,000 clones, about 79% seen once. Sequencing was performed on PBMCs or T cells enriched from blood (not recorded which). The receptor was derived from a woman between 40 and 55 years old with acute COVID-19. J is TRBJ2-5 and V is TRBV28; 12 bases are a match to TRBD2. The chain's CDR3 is CASRLSGGTSGRKETQYF. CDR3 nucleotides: TGTGCCAGCAGGTTATCGGGGGGAACTAGCGGGAGGAAAGAGACCCAGTACTTC.